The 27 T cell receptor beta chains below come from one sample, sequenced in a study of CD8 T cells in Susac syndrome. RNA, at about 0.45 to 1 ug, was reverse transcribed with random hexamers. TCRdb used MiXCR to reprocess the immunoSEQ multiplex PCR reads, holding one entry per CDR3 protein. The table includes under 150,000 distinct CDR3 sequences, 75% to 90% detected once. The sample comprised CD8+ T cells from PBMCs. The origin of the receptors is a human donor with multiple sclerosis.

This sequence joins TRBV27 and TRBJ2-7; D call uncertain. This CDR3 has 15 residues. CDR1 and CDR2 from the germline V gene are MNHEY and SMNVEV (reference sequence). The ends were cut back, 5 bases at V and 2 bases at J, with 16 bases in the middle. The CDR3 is CASSGDGMSTYEQYF. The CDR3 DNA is TGTGCCAGCAGTGGAGATGGGATGTCTACCTACGAGCAGTACTTC.

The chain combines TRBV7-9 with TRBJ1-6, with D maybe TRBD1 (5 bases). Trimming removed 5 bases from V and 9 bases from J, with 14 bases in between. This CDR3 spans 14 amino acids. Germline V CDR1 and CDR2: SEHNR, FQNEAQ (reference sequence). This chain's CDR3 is CASSREGTSSPLHF. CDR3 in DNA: TGTGCCAGCAGCCGAGAAGGGACGTCTTCACCCCTCCACTTT.

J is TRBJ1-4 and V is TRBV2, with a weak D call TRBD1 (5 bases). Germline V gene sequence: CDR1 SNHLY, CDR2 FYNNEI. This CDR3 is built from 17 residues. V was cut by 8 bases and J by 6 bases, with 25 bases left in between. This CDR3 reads CASRNGWMREGHEKLFF. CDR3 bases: TGTGCCAGCCGCAATGGATGGATGCGGGAGGGACATGAAAAACTGTTTTTT. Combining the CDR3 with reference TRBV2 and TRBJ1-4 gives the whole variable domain EPEVTQTPSHQVTQMGQEVILRCVPISNHLYFYWYRQILGQKVEFLVSFYNNEISEKSEIFDDQFSVERPDGSNFTLKIRSTKLEDSAMYFCASRNGWMREGHEKLFFGSGTQLSVL.

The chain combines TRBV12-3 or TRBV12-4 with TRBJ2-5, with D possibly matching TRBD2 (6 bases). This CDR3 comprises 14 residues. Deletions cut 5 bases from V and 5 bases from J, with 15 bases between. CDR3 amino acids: CASSPLLAAETQYF. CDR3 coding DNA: TGTGCCAGCAGTCCCCTATTAGCGGCGGAGACCCAGTACTTC.

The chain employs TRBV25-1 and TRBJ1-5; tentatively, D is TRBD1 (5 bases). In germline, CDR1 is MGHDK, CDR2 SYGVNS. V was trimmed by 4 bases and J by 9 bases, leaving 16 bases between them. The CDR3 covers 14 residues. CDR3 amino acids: CASSGGAGQWPQHF. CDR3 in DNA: TGTGCCAGCAGTGGAGGGGCAGGGCAGTGGCCCCAGCATTTT.

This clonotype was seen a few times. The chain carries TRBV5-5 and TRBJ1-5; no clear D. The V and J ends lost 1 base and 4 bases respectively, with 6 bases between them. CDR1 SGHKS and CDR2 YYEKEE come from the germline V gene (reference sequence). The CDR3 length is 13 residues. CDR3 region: CASSLTANQPQHF. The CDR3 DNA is TGTGCCAGCAGCTTGACAGCTAATCAGCCCCAGCATTTT.

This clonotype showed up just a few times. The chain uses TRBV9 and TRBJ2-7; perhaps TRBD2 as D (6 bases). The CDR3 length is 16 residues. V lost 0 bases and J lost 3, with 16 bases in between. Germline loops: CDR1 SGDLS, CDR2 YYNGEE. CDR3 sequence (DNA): TGTGCCAGCAGCGTAGCGCCCCTAGAGGAGGGCTACGAGCAGTACGTC. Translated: CASSVAPLEEGYEQYV.

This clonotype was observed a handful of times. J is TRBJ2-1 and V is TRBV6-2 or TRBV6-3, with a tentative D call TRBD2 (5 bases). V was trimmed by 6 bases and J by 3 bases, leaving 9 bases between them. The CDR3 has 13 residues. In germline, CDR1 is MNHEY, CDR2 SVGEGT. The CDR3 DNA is TGTGCCAGCAGAGACCGGGACTACAATGAGCAGTTCTTC. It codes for CASRDRDYNEQFF.

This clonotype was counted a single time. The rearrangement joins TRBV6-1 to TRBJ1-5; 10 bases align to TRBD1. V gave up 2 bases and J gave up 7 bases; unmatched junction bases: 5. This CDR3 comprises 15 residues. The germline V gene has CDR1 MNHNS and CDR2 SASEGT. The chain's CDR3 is CASSERDRGFQPQHF. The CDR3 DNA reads TGTGCCAGCAGTGAAAGGGACAGGGGTTTCCAGCCCCAGCATTTT.

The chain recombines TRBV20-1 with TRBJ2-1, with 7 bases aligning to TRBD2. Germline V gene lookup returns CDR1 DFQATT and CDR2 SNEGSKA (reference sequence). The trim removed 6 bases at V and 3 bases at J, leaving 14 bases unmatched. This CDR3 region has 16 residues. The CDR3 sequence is CSAVGRGLGVYNEQFF. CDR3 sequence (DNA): TGCAGTGCGGTCGGTCGAGGACTAGGAGTCTACAATGAGCAGTTCTTC.

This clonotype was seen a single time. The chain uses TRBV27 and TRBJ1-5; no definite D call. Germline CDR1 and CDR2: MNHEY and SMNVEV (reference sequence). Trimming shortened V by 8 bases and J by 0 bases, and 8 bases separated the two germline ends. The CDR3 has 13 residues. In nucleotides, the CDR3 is TGTGCCAGCGGTTGGCCTAGCAATCAGCCCCAGCATTTT. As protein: CASGWPSNQPQHF.

The CDR3 coding sequence is TGTGCCACCAGTAAGGGCCGGGAGGCTGGCTACGAGCAGTACTTC. This codes for CATSKGREAGYEQYF. V usage is TRBV24-1 and J usage is TRBJ2-7; 7 nucleotides agree with TRBD2. Germline V CDR1 and CDR2: KGHDR, SFDVKD. The CDR3 is made up of 15 amino acids. Trimming removed 6 bases from V and 3 bases from J; junction bases left unmatched: 10.

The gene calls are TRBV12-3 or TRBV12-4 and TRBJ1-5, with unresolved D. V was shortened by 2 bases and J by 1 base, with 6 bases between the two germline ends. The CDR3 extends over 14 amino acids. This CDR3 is CASSLYWSNQPQHF. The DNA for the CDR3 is TGTGCCAGCAGTTTATATTGGAGCAATCAGCCCCAGCATTTT.

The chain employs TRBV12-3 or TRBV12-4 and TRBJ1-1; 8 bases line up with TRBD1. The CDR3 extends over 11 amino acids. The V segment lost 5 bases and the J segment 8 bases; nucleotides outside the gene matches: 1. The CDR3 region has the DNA TGTGCCAGCAGTCAGGGGGCCGAAGCTTTCTTT. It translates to CASSQGAEAFF.

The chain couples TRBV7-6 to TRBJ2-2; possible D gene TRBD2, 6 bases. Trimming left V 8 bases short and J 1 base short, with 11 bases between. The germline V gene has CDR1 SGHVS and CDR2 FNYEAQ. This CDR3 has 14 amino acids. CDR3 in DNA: TGTGCCAGCGCCGGGACTCTGAACACCGGGGAGCTGTTTTTT. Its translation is CASAGTLNTGELFF.

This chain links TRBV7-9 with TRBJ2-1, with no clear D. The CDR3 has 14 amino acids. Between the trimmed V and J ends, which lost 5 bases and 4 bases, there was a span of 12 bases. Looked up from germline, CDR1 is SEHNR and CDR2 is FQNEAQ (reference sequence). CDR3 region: CASSPQDQYNEQFF. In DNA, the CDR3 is TGTGCCAGCAGCCCCCAGGACCAGTACAATGAGCAGTTCTTC.

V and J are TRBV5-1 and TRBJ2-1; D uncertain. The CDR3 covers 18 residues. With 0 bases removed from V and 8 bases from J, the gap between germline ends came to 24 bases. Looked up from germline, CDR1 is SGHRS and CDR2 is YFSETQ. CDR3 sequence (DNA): TGCGCCAGCAGCTTGGTGTTGGGGTACCCCTCCCTACAATATGAGCAGTTCTTC. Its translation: CASSLVLGYPSLQYEQFF.

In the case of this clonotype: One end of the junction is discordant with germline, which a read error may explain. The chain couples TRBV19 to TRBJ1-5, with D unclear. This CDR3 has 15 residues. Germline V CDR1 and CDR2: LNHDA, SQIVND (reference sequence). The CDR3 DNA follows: TGTGCCAATAGTTATGGGGAACGTAGCAATCAGCCCCAGCATTTT. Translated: CANSYGERSNQPQHF.

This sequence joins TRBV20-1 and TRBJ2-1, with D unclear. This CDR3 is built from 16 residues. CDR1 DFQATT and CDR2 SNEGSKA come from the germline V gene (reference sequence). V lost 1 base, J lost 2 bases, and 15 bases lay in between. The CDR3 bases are TGCAGTGCTAGAGCCGAGGCGGAAACGACCTACAATGAGCAGTTCTTC. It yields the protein CSARAEAETTYNEQFF.

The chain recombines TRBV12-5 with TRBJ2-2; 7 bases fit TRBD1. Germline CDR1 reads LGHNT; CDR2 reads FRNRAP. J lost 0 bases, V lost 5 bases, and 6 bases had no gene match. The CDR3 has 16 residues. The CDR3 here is CASGLWDRANTGELFF. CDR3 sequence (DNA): TGTGCTAGTGGTCTATGGGACAGAGCGAACACCGGGGAGCTGTTTTTT.

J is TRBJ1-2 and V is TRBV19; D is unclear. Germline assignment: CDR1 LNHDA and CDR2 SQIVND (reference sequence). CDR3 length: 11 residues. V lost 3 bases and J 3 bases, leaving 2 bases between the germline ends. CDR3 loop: CASSMDYGYTF. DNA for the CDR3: TGTGCCAGTAGTATGGACTATGGCTACACCTTC. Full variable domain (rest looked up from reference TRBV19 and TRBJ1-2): DGGITQSPKYLFRKEGQNVTLSCEQNLNHDAMYWYRQDPGQGLRLIYYSQIVNDFQKGDIAEGYSVSREKKESFPLTVTSAQKNPTAFYLCASSMDYGYTFGSGTRLTVV.

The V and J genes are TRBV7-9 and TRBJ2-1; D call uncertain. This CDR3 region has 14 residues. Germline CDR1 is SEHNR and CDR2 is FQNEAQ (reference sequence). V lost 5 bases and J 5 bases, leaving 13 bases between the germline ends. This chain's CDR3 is CASSLSWGNNEQFF. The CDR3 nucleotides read TGTGCCAGCAGCCTTAGTTGGGGAAACAATGAGCAGTTCTTC.

CDR3 sequence reads: CASSQGPGTGPFYGYTF. In nucleotides, the CDR3 is TGTGCCAGCAGCCAAGGCCCCGGGACAGGACCTTTCTATGGCTACACCTTC. The rearrangement uses TRBV3-1 and TRBJ1-2; 8 bases are a match to TRBD1. The CDR3 consists of 17 residues. Germline V CDR1 and CDR2: LGHDT, YNNKEL (reference sequence). V was pared by 1 base and J by 4 bases, with 11 bases of the junction left unmatched.

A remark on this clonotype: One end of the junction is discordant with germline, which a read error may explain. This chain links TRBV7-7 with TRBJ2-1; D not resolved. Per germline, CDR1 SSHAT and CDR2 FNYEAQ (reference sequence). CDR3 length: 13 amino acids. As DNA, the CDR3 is TGTGCTAGCAGCTTTTTGGGATCCAATGAGCAGTTCTTC. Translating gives CASSFLGSNEQFF.

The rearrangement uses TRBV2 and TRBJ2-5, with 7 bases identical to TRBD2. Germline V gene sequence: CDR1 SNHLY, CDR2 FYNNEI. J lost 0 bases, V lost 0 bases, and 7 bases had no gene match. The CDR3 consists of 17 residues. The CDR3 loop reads CASSEAGLAAYQETQYF. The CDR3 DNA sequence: TGTGCCAGCAGTGAAGCGGGGCTAGCGGCTTACCAAGAGACCCAGTACTTC.

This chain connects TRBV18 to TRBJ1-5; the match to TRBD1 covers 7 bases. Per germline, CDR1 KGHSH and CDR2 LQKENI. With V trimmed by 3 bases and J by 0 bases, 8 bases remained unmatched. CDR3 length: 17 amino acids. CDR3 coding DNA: TGTGCCAGCTCACCTAACAGGGGCCACCATAGCAATCAGCCCCAGCATTTT. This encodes CASSPNRGHHSNQPQHF.

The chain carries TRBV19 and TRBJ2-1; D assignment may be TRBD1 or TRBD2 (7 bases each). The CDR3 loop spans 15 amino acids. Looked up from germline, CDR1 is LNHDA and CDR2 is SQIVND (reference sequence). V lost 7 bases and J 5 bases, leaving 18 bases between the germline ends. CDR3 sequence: CASTRDREGHNEQFF. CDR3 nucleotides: TGTGCCAGTACTAGAGACAGGGAGGGACACAATGAGCAGTTCTTC.